One and the same sample provided the 14 T cell receptor beta chains below, sequenced in a study of blood T cell repertoires in COVID-19. Profiled with immunoSEQ multiplex PCR; TCRdb holds only in-frame clones, not every one. Of 300,000 to 350,000 clones in the sample, more than 70% are singletons; the top ten hold under 2%. Sequencing input: peripheral blood. These receptor sequences come from a woman aged 25 to 39 with COVID-19, enrolled during active disease.

This chain uses TRBV7-2 with TRBJ1-4; 7 bases are shared with TRBD1. Per the germline V gene, CDR1 is SGHTA and CDR2 is FQGNSA. CDR3 size: 14 residues. Trimming at V came to 2 bases and at J to 8 bases, leaving 5 bases not matched to a gene. In nucleotides, the CDR3 is TGTGCCAGCAGCTTACAGGGGGGAGAGGAAAAACTGTTTTTT. The encoded protein is CASSLQGGEEKLFF.

Concerning this clone itself: Distinct nucleotide sequences in the sample also encode this CDR3. The chain uses TRBV6-5 and TRBJ2-5; D perhaps matches TRBD1 (6 bases). V was clipped by 6 bases and J by 4 bases, with 12 bases between them. CDR1 and CDR2 from the germline V gene are MNHEY and SVGAGI. The CDR3 is made up of 13 amino acids. Here the CDR3 reads CASRTTGLETQYF. Written as DNA, the CDR3 is TGTGCCAGCAGAACCACAGGGTTAGAGACCCAGTACTTC.

This sequence joins TRBV19 and TRBJ2-1, with TRBD2 matching 11 bases. CDR3 length equals 18 residues. Trimming cost V 7 bases and J 8 bases; bases outside gene matches: 19. The V gene's germline CDR1 is LNHDA and CDR2 SQIVND (reference sequence). CDR3 residues: CASMKFGLLAGARDEQFF. DNA of the CDR3: TGTGCCAGTATGAAATTCGGCCTACTAGCGGGGGCCCGGGATGAGCAGTTCTTC.

The chain joins TRBV24-1 to TRBJ2-3, with D possibly TRBD2 on 6 matching bases. CDR1 is KGHDR and CDR2 is SFDVKD in the germline V gene. Deletions cut 9 bases from V and 4 bases from J, with 16 bases between. CDR3 size: 14 residues. Written as DNA, the CDR3 is TGTGCCACCCGAGGCGGGGAAGCATCAGATACGCAGTATTTT. This gives the protein CATRGGEASDTQYF.

J is TRBJ2-1 and V is TRBV29-1; 9 bases are a match to TRBD1. J was trimmed by 9 bases and V by 5 bases; bases with no gene match: 17. The germline CDR1 and CDR2 sequences are SQVTM and ANQGSEA. This CDR3 comprises 16 residues. The CDR3 protein is CSVLTNPGQGLGEQFF. DNA of the CDR3: TGCAGCGTTCTAACGAATCCGGGACAGGGCCTAGGTGAGCAGTTCTTC.

The chain has TRBV7-9 and TRBJ1-2; TRBD1 might be the D (6 bases). The CDR3 runs 13 residues. With 5 bases removed from V and 8 bases from J, the gap between germline ends came to 15 bases. Germline loops: CDR1 SEHNR, CDR2 FQNEAQ (reference sequence). The CDR3 bases are TGTGCCAGCAGCCATGACACAGGGTCGGGCTACACCTTC. It is translated as CASSHDTGSGYTF.

The V and J genes are TRBV9 and TRBJ2-7; D is possibly TRBD2 (7 bases). V was trimmed by 0 bases and J by 0 bases, leaving 13 bases between them. The CDR3 has 16 residues. Germline loops: CDR1 SGDLS, CDR2 YYNGEE. In DNA, the CDR3 is TGTGCCAGCAGCGTAGGGGGCCGGGGGGCCTCCTACGAGCAGTACTTC. Translation gives CASSVGGRGASYEQYF.

This chain joins TRBV9 and TRBJ1-2, with 9 bases matching TRBD1. Germline V gives CDR1 SGDLS, CDR2 YYNGEE. V was pared by 0 bases and J by 0 bases, with 0 bases of the junction left unmatched. The CDR3 runs 15 residues. CDR3 in DNA: TGTGCCAGCAGCGTAGGGGACAGGGCTAACTATGGCTACACCTTC. It specifies CASSVGDRANYGYTF.

This clone was picked up a small number of times. The CDR3 nucleotides read TGCGCCAGCAGCGCACGGACAGGGCCAACAGAGCAGTACTTC. It yields the protein CASSARTGPTEQYF. The V call is TRBV5-1, the J call TRBJ2-7; the match to TRBD1 covers 8 bases. The V segment lost 4 bases and the J segment 7 bases; nucleotides outside the gene matches: 10. This CDR3 is built from 14 residues. Looked up from germline, CDR1 is SGHRS and CDR2 is YFSETQ.

This clone was observed a single time. The V call is TRBV2, the J call TRBJ1-2; D is unclear. CDR3 length: 10 amino acids. Germline lookup yields CDR1 SNHLY and CDR2 FYNNEI. V gave up 8 bases and J gave up 4 bases, with 5 bases separating them. The CDR3 nucleotides read TGTGCCAGCCACAGCTATGGCTACACCTTC. It yields the protein CASHSYGYTF.

This clone was counted a few times. V is TRBV7-9 and J is TRBJ1-4; D remains unclear. Germline V gene lookup returns CDR1 SEHNR and CDR2 FQNEAQ (reference sequence). V was shortened by 10 bases and J by 0 bases, with 9 bases between the two germline ends. The CDR3 is 13 amino acids. The CDR3 protein is CATSVATNEKLFF. CDR3 nucleotide sequence: TGTGCCACTTCCGTTGCAACTAATGAAAAACTGTTTTTT.

The CDR3 DNA is TGTGCCAGCAGGCGAGGACAGGGCGGAGAGACCCAGTACTTC. Translated: CASRRGQGGETQYF. The chain uses TRBV11-2 and TRBJ2-5, with 8 nucleotides matching TRBD1. The CDR3 covers 14 residues. Germline-derived CDR1 and CDR2 are SGHAT and FQNNGV. V dropped 6 bases and J dropped 4; count of bases not matched to a gene: 7.

The V call is TRBV7-2, the J call TRBJ1-2, with 9 bases that match TRBD1. This CDR3 comprises 14 residues. Trimming removed 4 bases from V and 8 bases from J; junction bases left unmatched: 8. Germline assignment: CDR1 SGHTA and CDR2 FQGNSA. DNA of the CDR3: TGTGCCAGCAGCTCCGACAGGGGGAAGGCAGGCTACACCTTC. Its translation: CASSSDRGKAGYTF.

The chain joins TRBV19 to TRBJ1-1; D not certain. CDR1 and CDR2 (germline): LNHDA, SQIVND (reference sequence). The CDR3 sequence is 11 residues long. Trimming removed 6 bases from V and 11 bases from J, with 13 bases in between. CDR3 sequence reads: CASREDGGAFF. The DNA of the CDR3 is TGTGCCAGTAGAGAAGACGGCGGCGCTTTCTTT. The whole variable domain, filled in from reference TRBV19 and TRBJ1-1, reads DGGITQSPKYLFRKEGQNVTLSCEQNLNHDAMYWYRQDPGQGLRLIYYSQIVNDFQKGDIAEGYSVSREKKESFPLTVTSAQKNPTAFYLCASREDGGAFFGQGTRLTVV.